These 12 T cell receptor beta chains originate from one sample sequenced in a study of cytotoxic CD8 clonotypes in ibrutinib-treated CLL. Repertoires were generated with immunoSEQ multiplex PCR, while TCRdb's copy carries only in-frame clones and drops some. The profile shows 50,000 or so clones, 83% of them singletons. This material consisted of PBMCs, taken after 24 months of ibrutinib treatment. Every receptor here comes from a human donor with chronic lymphocytic leukemia.

The chain recombines TRBV27 with TRBJ2-2; D unclear. CDR3 length: 16 amino acids. Per germline, CDR1 MNHEY and CDR2 SMNVEV (reference sequence). Trimming removed 2 bases at V and 1 base at J, with 11 bases between. This chain's CDR3 is CASSLRVAGNTGELFF. As DNA, the CDR3 is TGTGCCAGCAGTTTAAGGGTTGCAGGGAACACCGGGGAGCTGTTTTTT.

This clone appeared a single time. V usage is TRBV6-1 and J usage is TRBJ2-7, with 11 bases matching TRBD1. The CDR3 runs to 14 residues. The germline V gene encodes CDR1 MNHNS and CDR2 SASEGT. Trimming at V came to 6 bases and at J to 4 bases, leaving 5 bases not matched to a gene. The CDR3 DNA follows: TGTGCCAGCAGCGCCGGGACAGGGGGATACGAGCAGTACTTC. This codes for CASSAGTGGYEQYF.

The chain has TRBV7-2 and TRBJ1-1, with D unclear. CDR1 is SGHTA, CDR2 FQGNSA, per germline. Trimming took off 5 bases at V and 7 bases at J, with 17 bases between the two ends. This CDR3 is 14 amino acids long. CDR3 sequence: CASSPAWEGNEAFF. As DNA, the CDR3 is TGTGCCAGCAGCCCCGCCTGGGAAGGAAATGAAGCTTTCTTT.

This clone was counted once. The genes are TRBV5-1 and TRBJ2-2, with TRBD2 identical over 7 bases. CDR3 size: 15 residues. Losses at the gene ends were 5 bases for V and 5 bases for J; bases not matched to a gene: 9. CDR1 is SGHRS, CDR2 YFSETQ, per germline. CDR3 protein: CASSRAGEFTGELFF. In DNA, the CDR3 is TGCGCCAGCAGTCGGGCGGGAGAGTTTACCGGGGAGCTGTTTTTT.

The gene calls are TRBV6-5 and TRBJ1-3, with 7 bases aligning to TRBD1. Germline CDR1 reads MNHEY; CDR2 reads SVGAGI. The V gene end was trimmed by 4 bases and the J gene end by 0 bases; junction bases not matched to a gene: 3. The CDR3 contains 15 residues. The DNA for the CDR3 is TGTGCCAGCAGTTCCACAGGGGTCTCTGGAAACACCATATATTTT. As protein: CASSSTGVSGNTIYF.

The chain is built from TRBV7-9 and TRBJ1-2; D remains ambiguous. Germline V lookup: CDR1 SEHNR, CDR2 FQNEAQ (reference sequence). The CDR3 is made up of 15 amino acids. Trimming shortened V by 2 bases and J by 6 bases, and 16 bases separated the two germline ends. The DNA for the CDR3 is TGTGCCAGCAGCTTAACCCCGCCGACATTACATGGCTACACCTTC. Its protein product is CASSLTPPTLHGYTF.

This rearrangement joins TRBV5-1 to TRBJ2-1, with TRBD2 identical over 8 bases. The CDR3 runs to 17 residues. Germline V gives CDR1 SGHRS, CDR2 YFSETQ. The V and J ends lost 3 bases and 7 bases, in that order; junction bases with no gene match: 15. The CDR3 DNA follows: TGCGCCAGCAGCTCCCGGGCCCCGGGACTAGTGGGAAATGAGCAGTTCTTC. It encodes CASSSRAPGLVGNEQFF. The whole variable domain, filled in from reference TRBV5-1 and TRBJ2-1, reads KAGVTQTPRYLIKTRGQQVTLSCSPISGHRSVSWYQQTPGQGLQFLFEYFSETQRNKGNFPGRFSGRQFSNSRSEMNVSTLELGDSALYLCASSSRAPGLVGNEQFFGPGTRLTVL.

The chain carries TRBV7-3 and TRBJ2-3; 8 bases align to TRBD2. The trim removed 3 bases at V and 5 bases at J, leaving 7 bases unmatched. Per germline, CDR1 SGHTA and CDR2 FQGTGA. CDR3 size: 15 residues. CDR3 sequence (DNA): TGTGCCAGCAGCTTTTCCGGGGGGGCGAAAGATACGCAGTATTTT. This gives the protein CASSFSGGAKDTQYF.

This sequence joins TRBV5-1 and TRBJ1-4; the D gene is possibly TRBD1 (6 bases). V dropped 4 bases and J dropped 7 bases, with 14 bases sitting between them. Germline V gene lookup returns CDR1 SGHRS and CDR2 YFSETQ. This CDR3 spans 14 amino acids. CDR3 sequence: CASSGGGAGEKLFF. CDR3 sequence (DNA): TGCGCCAGCAGCGGCGGGGGGGCAGGTGAAAAACTGTTTTTT.

The chain combines TRBV7-9 with TRBJ2-1; maybe TRBD1 (5 bases). Looked up from germline, CDR1 is SEHNR and CDR2 is FQNEAQ (reference sequence). The CDR3 is made up of 13 amino acids. The ends were cut back, 5 bases at V and 7 bases at J, with 12 bases in the middle. The CDR3 protein is CASSATPGNEQFF. CDR3 DNA sequence: TGTGCCAGCAGCGCCACTCCAGGGAATGAGCAGTTCTTC. The whole variable domain, remainder taken from reference TRBV7-9 and TRBJ2-1, is DTGVSQNPRHKITKRGQNVTFRCDPISEHNRLYWYRQTLGQGPEFLTYFQNEAQLEKSRLLSDRFSAERPKGSFSTLEIQRTEQGDSAMYLCASSATPGNEQFFGPGTRLTVL.

The CDR3 region is CASMIVTGRVSEQFF. The CDR3 DNA reads TGTGCCAGTATGATAGTGACAGGGAGAGTAAGCGAGCAGTTCTTC. This chain links TRBV19 with TRBJ2-1; TRBD1 matches at 7 bases. The CDR3 is made up of 15 amino acids. Germline-derived CDR1 and CDR2 are LNHDA and SQIVND (reference sequence). The J segment lost 10 bases and the V segment lost 7 bases, leaving 16 bases of the junction unmatched.

J is TRBJ2-7 and V is TRBV4-3; D ambiguous. The CDR3 runs to 13 residues. Germline V gene data show CDR1 as LGHNA and CDR2 as YSLEER. Trimming shortened V by 0 bases and J by 6 bases, and 9 bases separated the two germline ends. The CDR3 region is CASSQDRGSEQYF. The CDR3 bases are TGCGCCAGCAGCCAAGATCGAGGATCCGAGCAGTACTTC.